Listed below are T cell receptor beta chains from one sample, sequenced in a study of T-cell reconstitution after alpha-beta-depleted transplantation in children. TCRdb reprocessed the PCR reads via MiXCR and lists one record per CDR3 protein. The data show approximately 190,000 distinct CDR3 sequences, around 8.4% seen once. The sample consisted of PBMCs, mostly from graft donor cells, taken 360 days after TCRalphabeta/CD19-depleted stem cell transplant. All receptors derive from a male patient between 2 and 15 years old who had a stem cell transplant for acute myeloid leukemia, so the T cells may come from the graft donor. CDR3s include the opening cysteine and the closing phenylalanine or tryptophan. Fields, in order: J gene, V gene, clone size, CDR3 length, D gene, CDR3 protein, CDR3 DNA. The D gene is left open where the match is weak. Rows may omit the clone size; those that give it use once, few, many or a size class.

J gene: TRBJ2-1
V gene: TRBV20-1
clone size: .
CDR3 length: 17
D gene: TRBD2
CDR3 protein: CSAAAFLAGGAYNEQFF
CDR3 DNA: TGCAGTGCTGCCGCTTTTCTGGCGGGGGGCGCTTACAATGAGCAGTTCTTC

J gene: TRBJ2-1
V gene: TRBV5-6
clone size: many
CDR3 length: 13
D gene: .
CDR3 protein: CASSPPNHNEQFF
CDR3 DNA: TGTGCCAGCAGCCCGCCCAACCACAATGAGCAGTTCTTC

J gene: TRBJ2-3
V gene: TRBV5-5
clone size: .
CDR3 length: 14
D gene: TRBD2
CDR3 protein: CASSLRGGSDTQYF
CDR3 DNA: TGTGCCAGCAGCTTGAGGGGAGGGTCCGATACGCAGTATTTT

J gene: TRBJ1-1
V gene: TRBV29-1
clone size: few
CDR3 length: 14
D gene: .
CDR3 protein: CSAYGPSPNTEAFF
CDR3 DNA: TGCAGCGCCTATGGCCCGAGCCCCAACACTGAAGCTTTCTTT

J gene: TRBJ2-5
V gene: TRBV29-1
clone size: many
CDR3 length: 12
D gene: .
CDR3 protein: CSVQTPAETQYF
CDR3 DNA: TGCAGCGTTCAAACCCCGGCGGAGACCCAGTACTTC

J gene: TRBJ2-2
V gene: TRBV7-7
clone size: many
CDR3 length: 14
D gene: .
CDR3 protein: CASSLAENTGELFF
CDR3 DNA: TGTGCTAGCAGCTTAGCGGAAAACACCGGGGAGCTGTTTTTT

J gene: TRBJ1-1
V gene: TRBV12-3/TRBV12-4
clone size: many
CDR3 length: 13
D gene: TRBD1
CDR3 protein: CASNTGQGPEAFF
CDR3 DNA: TGTGCCAGCAATACAGGACAGGGCCCTGAAGCTTTCTTT

J gene: TRBJ2-7
V gene: TRBV20-1
clone size: few
CDR3 length: 14
D gene: .
CDR3 protein: CSARDHRAVYEQYF
CDR3 DNA: TGCAGTGCTAGAGATCACCGGGCCGTCTACGAGCAGTACTTC

J gene: TRBJ2-3
V gene: TRBV20-1
clone size: .
CDR3 length: 16
D gene: TRBD2
CDR3 protein: CSVRSSGSWGTDTQYF
CDR3 DNA: TGCAGTGTCCGGTCTAGCGGGAGCTGGGGCACAGATACGCAGTATTTT

J gene: TRBJ1-2
V gene: TRBV20-1
clone size: few
CDR3 length: 12
D gene: .
CDR3 protein: CSAPWTAYGYTF
CDR3 DNA: TGCAGTGCGCCATGGACGGCCTATGGCTACACCTTC

J gene: TRBJ2-3
V gene: TRBV11-3
clone size: .
CDR3 length: 16
D gene: TRBD2
CDR3 protein: CASSYRTSGRTDTQYF
CDR3 DNA: TGTGCCAGCAGCTATCGGACTAGCGGGCGCACAGATACGCAGTATTTT

J gene: TRBJ2-7
V gene: TRBV3-1
clone size: .
CDR3 length: 13
D gene: TRBD2
CDR3 protein: CASSHSGNYEQYF
CDR3 DNA: TGTGCCAGCAGCCACAGCGGGAACTACGAGCAGTACTTC

J gene: TRBJ2-1
V gene: TRBV3-1
clone size: .
CDR3 length: 13
D gene: .
CDR3 protein: CASSQEVGHEQFF
CDR3 DNA: TGTGCCAGCAGCCAAGAGGTGGGACACGAGCAGTTCTTC

J gene: TRBJ2-5
V gene: TRBV20-1
clone size: few
CDR3 length: 18
D gene: TRBD1
CDR3 protein: CSAIYISQNRGSVETQYF
CDR3 DNA: TGCAGTGCTATATATATCTCCCAGAACAGGGGTAGTGTGGAGACCCAGTACTTC

J gene: TRBJ2-5
V gene: TRBV5-1
clone size: few
CDR3 length: 14
D gene: .
CDR3 protein: CASSGGRLEETQYF
CDR3 DNA: TGCGCCAGCAGCGGGGGACGGCTGGAAGAGACCCAGTACTTC

J gene: TRBJ1-5
V gene: TRBV20-1
clone size: few
CDR3 length: 17
D gene: TRBD1
CDR3 protein: CSAKRGDQGVWGQPQHF
CDR3 DNA: TGCAGTGCTAAGAGGGGGGACCAGGGGGTTTGGGGCCAGCCCCAGCATTTT

J gene: TRBJ1-3
V gene: TRBV10-2
clone size: .
CDR3 length: 14
D gene: .
CDR3 protein: CASSVRNSGNTIYF
CDR3 DNA: TGCGCCAGCAGTGTACGCAACTCTGGAAACACCATATATTTT

J gene: TRBJ2-5
V gene: TRBV12-3/TRBV12-4
clone size: .
CDR3 length: 15
D gene: TRBD2
CDR3 protein: CASSSGGAGFETQYF
CDR3 DNA: TGTGCCAGCAGTTCCGGGGGGGCGGGGTTCGAGACCCAGTACTTC